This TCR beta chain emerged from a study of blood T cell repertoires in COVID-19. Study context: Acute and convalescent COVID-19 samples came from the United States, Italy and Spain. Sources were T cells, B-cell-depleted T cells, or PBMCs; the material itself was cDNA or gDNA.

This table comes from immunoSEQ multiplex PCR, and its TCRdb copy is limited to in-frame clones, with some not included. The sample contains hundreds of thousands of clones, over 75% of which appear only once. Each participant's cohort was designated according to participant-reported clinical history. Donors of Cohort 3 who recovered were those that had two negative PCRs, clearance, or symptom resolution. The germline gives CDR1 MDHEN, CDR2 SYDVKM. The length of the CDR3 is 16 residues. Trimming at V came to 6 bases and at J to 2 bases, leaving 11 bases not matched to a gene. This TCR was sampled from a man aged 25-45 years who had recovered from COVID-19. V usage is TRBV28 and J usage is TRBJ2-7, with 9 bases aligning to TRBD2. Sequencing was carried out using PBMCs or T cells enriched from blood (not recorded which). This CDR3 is CASSDSLAGNPYEQYF. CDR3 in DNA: TGTGCCAGCAGCGATTCCCTAGCGGGAAATCCCTACGAGCAGTACTTC.